The next 15 T cell receptor beta chains were all read from a single sample in a study of early T cells in non-severe SARS-CoV-2 infection. Via MiXCR, TCRdb re-called the 5' RACE reads, giving one row per CDR3 protein. The repertoire holds around 26,000 distinct CDR3 sequences, with about 4.6% as singletons. Sequencing was done on a sample of whole blood. The receptor source for this set is an adult who was a healthcare worker with PCR-confirmed SARS-CoV-2 infection or an uninfected control (not recorded which).

The V call is TRBV19, the J call TRBJ1-5; possibly TRBD1 for D (6 bases). The CDR3 is made up of 13 amino acids. Germline V gives CDR1 LNHDA, CDR2 SQIVND (reference sequence). The germline V and J ends were trimmed by 5 bases and 4 bases, with 9 bases remaining between them. CDR3 coding DNA: TGTGCCAGTAGTTACAGGGTTAATCAGCCCCAGCATTTT. It is translated as CASSYRVNQPQHF.

This clonotype was seen many times. In DNA form, the CDR3 reads TGTGCTAGTGGTCCAGACAGGGCCTCCTACAATGAGCAGTTCTTC. Its protein is CASGPDRASYNEQFF. The V gene is TRBV12-5, the J gene TRBJ2-1; 7 bases line up with TRBD1. The germline V gene has CDR1 LGHNT and CDR2 FRNRAP. V shed 5 bases, J shed 0 bases, and the junction held 4 bases outside the gene matches. CDR3 length equals 15 residues.

This clonotype showed up just a few times. V and J are TRBV20-1 and TRBJ2-1, with D possibly being TRBD2 (7 bases). The CDR3 extends over 15 amino acids. Trimming left V 0 bases short and J 5 bases short, with 14 bases between. The germline V gene encodes CDR1 DFQATT and CDR2 SNEGSKA (reference sequence). As DNA, the CDR3 is TGCAGTGCTAGAGATCTGGAGCGGGACAACAATGAGCAGTTCTTC. It codes for CSARDLERDNNEQFF.

This chain joins TRBV6-2 or TRBV6-3 and TRBJ1-2; 9 nucleotides line up with TRBD1. Trimming cost V 6 bases and J 7 bases; bases outside gene matches: 6. CDR3 length: 13 residues. The germline V gene encodes CDR1 MNHEY and CDR2 SVGEGT. The CDR3 reads CASSSGTGFGYTF. The CDR3 coding sequence is TGTGCCAGCAGCTCCGGGACAGGGTTTGGCTACACCTTC.

In this sample, this clonotype turned up many times. This chain uses TRBV6-2 or TRBV6-3 with TRBJ2-1; D gene unclear. The V end was cut by 5 bases, the J end by 7 bases, with 9 bases between. CDR1 is MNHEY and CDR2 is SVGEGT in the germline V gene. This CDR3 region has 12 residues. CDR3 loop: CASSAHRNEQFF. CDR3 DNA: TGTGCCAGCAGTGCACATAGGAATGAGCAGTTCTTC.

This clonotype showed up many times. The chain employs TRBV5-1 and TRBJ2-1; the D gene is possibly TRBD2 (5 bases). The CDR3 length is 17 residues. Germline V gene lookup returns CDR1 SGHRS and CDR2 YFSETQ. The V end lost 5 bases, the J end lost 0 bases, and 18 bases lay between the germline ends. The CDR3 loop is CASSSGLVLSSYNEQFF. The DNA for the CDR3 is TGCGCCAGCAGTTCCGGACTCGTCCTGAGCTCCTACAATGAGCAGTTCTTC.

This clonotype was observed at least ten times. The chain combines TRBV20-1 with TRBJ2-1; TRBD2 matches at 10 bases. Trimming took 3 bases from V and 7 from J; bases not matched to a gene: 21. Germline assignment: CDR1 DFQATT and CDR2 SNEGSKA (reference sequence). CDR3 size: 19 residues. The CDR3: CSASFPAGLAGVSGNEQFF. CDR3 DNA sequence: TGCAGTGCTAGTTTCCCCGCCGGGCTAGCGGGAGTGTCGGGAAATGAGCAGTTCTTC.

This clonotype has ten or more counts. The rearrangement uses TRBV5-1 and TRBJ2-7; D is perhaps TRBD2 (5 bases). Per the germline V gene, CDR1 is SGHRS and CDR2 is YFSETQ. V lost 1 base to trimming and J lost 7 bases, with 15 bases between them. This CDR3 spans 14 amino acids. The CDR3 is CASSLFRDPGEQYF. In DNA form, the CDR3 reads TGCGCCAGCAGCTTGTTCCGGGATCCCGGTGAGCAGTACTTC. Full variable domain (outside the CDR3, taken from reference TRBV5-1 and TRBJ2-7): KAGVTQTPRYLIKTRGQQVTLSCSPISGHRSVSWYQQTPGQGLQFLFEYFSETQRNKGNFPGRFSGRQFSNSRSEMNVSTLELGDSALYLCASSLFRDPGEQYFGPGTRLTVT.

This chain connects TRBV29-1 to TRBJ2-3, with 7 bases lining up with TRBD1. The germline gives CDR1 SQVTM, CDR2 ANQGSEA. The CDR3 is made up of 16 amino acids. Trimming removed 4 bases from V and 1 base from J; junction bases left unmatched: 11. CDR3 loop: CSVGGPPGQRTDTQYF. The CDR3 nucleotides are TGCAGCGTTGGGGGCCCACCGGGACAGCGCACAGATACGCAGTATTTT.

This clonotype was detected ten times or more. The rearrangement joins TRBV14 to TRBJ1-4; 7 bases align to TRBD1. This CDR3 spans 14 amino acids. V lost 2 bases, J lost 8 bases, and 5 bases stayed unmatched. The germline V gene encodes CDR1 SGHDN and CDR2 FVKESK. The CDR3 nucleotides read TGTGCCAGCAGCCAACCAGGGGGACTGGAAAAACTGTTTTTT. Amino acids: CASSQPGGLEKLFF.

The V and J genes are TRBV5-4 and TRBJ2-1; 8 nucleotides match TRBD2. Per germline, CDR1 SGHNT and CDR2 YYREEE (reference sequence). With V trimmed by 0 bases and J by 6 bases, 5 bases remained unmatched. The CDR3 contains 15 residues. The CDR3 region has the DNA TGTGCCAGCAGCTTGGTCAGCGGGAGTGGCAATGAGCAGTTCTTC. As protein: CASSLVSGSGNEQFF. Supplemented by reference TRBV5-4 and TRBJ2-1, the full variable domain reads ETGVTQSPTHLIKTRGQQVTLRCSSQSGHNTVSWYQQALGQGPQFIFQYYREEENGRGNFPPRFSGLQFPNYSSELNVNALELDDSALYLCASSLVSGSGNEQFFGPGTRLTVL.

The sample holds many counts of this clonotype. The chain has TRBV13 and TRBJ2-7; D possibly corresponds to TRBD2 (7 bases). The CDR3 extends over 17 amino acids. CDR1 is PRHDT and CDR2 is FYEKMQ in the germline V gene (reference sequence). V was clipped by 0 bases and J by 4 bases, with 19 bases between them. The CDR3 nucleotides are TGTGCCAGCAGCTTAGGCCTGGCTAGCGGAAGGGGGTACGAGCAGTACTTC. This translates into CASSLGLASGRGYEQYF.

Remarks on this clonotype: The junction does not match germline at one end; this may be a read error. This chain uses TRBV7-7 with TRBJ2-3; TRBD2 agrees at 7 bases. The germline V gene encodes CDR1 SSHAT and CDR2 FNYEAQ (reference sequence). CDR3 length equals 16 residues. The CDR3: CASSIGGSSSTDTQYF. As DNA, the CDR3 is TGTGCTAGCAGCATCGGCGGGAGCTCTAGCACAGATACGCAGTATTTT.

This clonotype was detected many times. The V call is TRBV29-1, the J call TRBJ1-3; no clear D. Germline V gene lookup returns CDR1 SQVTM and CDR2 ANQGSEA. Trimming removed 1 base at V and 6 bases at J, with 13 bases between. CDR3 length: 14 amino acids. CDR3 sequence reads: CSVEARGSENTIYF. CDR3 sequence (DNA): TGCAGCGTTGAAGCTCGGGGTAGTGAAAACACCATATATTTT.

To note about this clonotype: A clone one base away is much larger, so this may be a read error. This chain links TRBV11-3 with TRBJ1-3; no clear D. The germline gives CDR1 SGHNT, CDR2 YENEEA. CDR3 length equals 14 residues. CDR3 in amino acids: CTSSRHLSGNTIYF. CDR3 nucleotide sequence: TGTACCAGCAGCAGGCACCTCTCTGGAAACACCATATATTTT. Using reference TRBV11-3 and TRBJ1-3 for the parts outside the CDR3, the full variable domain is EAGVVQSPRYKIIEKKQPVAFWCNPISGHNTLYWYLQNLGQGPELLIRYENEEAVDDSQLPKDRFSAERLKGVDSTLKIQPAELGDSAVYLCTSSRHLSGNTIYFGEGSWLTVV.